A single sample is the source of the 16 T cell receptor beta chains below, sequenced in a study of blood T cell repertoires in COVID-19. Here immunoSEQ multiplex PCR was the method, and the copy in TCRdb shows in-frame clones only, minus some. The sample carries roughly 140,000 clones, around four fifths recorded once. The sample was peripheral blood. The receptor set was obtained from a human donor in a cohort sampled during active COVID-19.

This clone was seen only a few times. The chain uses TRBV23-1 and TRBJ1-1; TRBD1 might be the D (5 bases). TRBV23-1 is sorted into the ORF group, with uncertain function. V shed 0 bases and J shed 1 base, with 12 bases lying between them. The CDR3 runs to 16 residues. CDR3: CASSQSKTGRNTEAFF. CDR3 nucleotides: TGCGCCAGCAGTCAATCGAAAACAGGCAGGAACACTGAAGCTTTCTTT.

V usage is TRBV25-1 and J usage is TRBJ1-2; maybe TRBD1 (6 bases). Germline V CDR1 and CDR2: MGHDK, SYGVNS. Trimming pared 0 bases from V and 3 bases from J, leaving 11 bases between. CDR3 length: 15 residues. CDR3 nucleotides: TGTGCCAGCAGTGAATATCGGGGACACCACTATGGCTACACCTTC. It translates to CASSEYRGHHYGYTF.

The CDR3 bases are TGTGCCAGCAGTTCAGGAGGGAGGTACGAGCAGTACTTC. It translates to CASSSGGRYEQYF. The chain links TRBV28 to TRBJ2-7; a possible D gene is TRBD2 (6 bases). From germline, CDR1 is MDHEN and CDR2 SYDVKM. With 4 bases removed from V and 4 bases from J, the gap between germline ends came to 11 bases. The CDR3 runs 13 residues.

This clone was observed a single time. This rearrangement joins TRBV7-2 to TRBJ2-2; D is perhaps TRBD2 (6 bases). V shed 7 bases and J shed 1 base, with 13 bases lying between them. Germline V CDR1 and CDR2: SGHTA, FQGNSA. CDR3 length equals 15 residues. The CDR3 nucleotides are TGTGCCAGCACCAACTGGGGGGTGAACACCGGGGAGCTGTTTTTT. Translated: CASTNWGVNTGELFF.

V usage is TRBV30 and J usage is TRBJ1-4, with a tentative D call TRBD1 (6 bases). V lost 3 bases and J 0 bases, leaving 11 bases between the germline ends. CDR1 and CDR2 (germline): GTSNPN, SVGIG (reference sequence). The CDR3 runs to 15 residues. CDR3 sequence reads: CAWRTGLATNEKLFF. CDR3 coding DNA: TGTGCCTGGAGGACAGGCCTTGCAACTAATGAAAAACTGTTTTTT.

This clone came up once. V and J are TRBV11-2 and TRBJ1-4; D not resolved. This CDR3 has 15 residues. Germline CDR1 SGHAT, CDR2 FQNNGV. Trimming removed 1 base from V and 8 bases from J, with 14 bases in between. The CDR3 DNA sequence: TGTGCCAGCAGCTTAGTCGGGAAGTGGGAAGAAAAACTGTTTTTT. Protein sequence: CASSLVGKWEEKLFF.

The V gene is TRBV4-3, the J gene TRBJ1-1; the D gene is possibly TRBD1 (6 bases). Germline CDR1 is LGHNA and CDR2 is YSLEER. The CDR3 consists of 14 residues. The V and J ends lost 0 bases and 5 bases respectively, with 10 bases between them. The CDR3 region is CASSQDRGGTEAFF. CDR3 coding DNA: TGCGCCAGCAGCCAAGACAGGGGAGGGACTGAAGCTTTCTTT.

The V gene is TRBV7-9, the J gene TRBJ1-4; 9 bases fit TRBD1. This CDR3 comprises 15 residues. Unmatched junction bases numbered 7, after V lost 5 bases and J lost 6 bases. CDR1 is SEHNR and CDR2 is FQNEAQ in the germline V gene (reference sequence). The DNA of the CDR3 is TGTGCCAGCAGCCCACAGGGGGCGCCAGATGAAAAACTGTTTTTT. Amino acid sequence: CASSPQGAPDEKLFF.

This clone was detected only once. This CDR3 is CASSPSTGTGSVYGYTF. CDR3 bases: TGTGCCAGCAGCCCTTCCACCGGGACAGGGAGTGTCTATGGCTACACCTTC. This rearrangement joins TRBV5-4 to TRBJ1-2; 9 nucleotides line up with TRBD1. Germline CDR1 is SGHNT and CDR2 is YYREEE (reference sequence). Germline trimming cut 4 bases from V and 4 bases from J; bases unmatched to any gene: 14. This CDR3 has 17 residues.

This clone showed up just a few times. The rearrangement joins TRBV7-9 to TRBJ1-2, with D possibly being TRBD1 (6 bases). V was shortened by 5 bases and J by 4 bases, with 14 bases between the two germline ends. The CDR3 runs to 14 residues. Germline V gene sequence: CDR1 SEHNR, CDR2 FQNEAQ (reference sequence). The CDR3 DNA reads TGTGCCAGCAGCCCGCCCCGGGACACCTATGGCTACACCTTC. Translated, it gives CASSPPRDTYGYTF.

The genes are TRBV12-3 or TRBV12-4 and TRBJ2-5; weak D call: TRBD2 (7 bases). Between the trimmed V and J ends, which lost 5 bases and 4 bases, there was a span of 11 bases. This CDR3 has 13 amino acids. The CDR3 sequence is CASSPRGGETQYF. CDR3 nucleotide sequence: TGTGCCAGCAGTCCGAGGGGGGGAGAGACCCAGTACTTC.

V usage is TRBV6-2 or TRBV6-3 and J usage is TRBJ2-3; TRBD2 aligns across 7 bases. CDR1 and CDR2 (germline): MNHEY, SVGEGT. After removal of 4 bases from V and 6 bases from J, the junction contained 10 bases not matched to a gene. This CDR3 spans 15 amino acids. The CDR3 nucleotides are TGTGCCAGCAGTTCTTCAGGACTAGGATCGGATACGCAGTATTTT. Protein sequence: CASSSSGLGSDTQYF.

V usage is TRBV5-6 and J usage is TRBJ1-4; 9 bases are shared with TRBD1. Germline V gene lookup returns CDR1 SGHDT and CDR2 YYEEEE. J was trimmed by 7 bases and V by 2 bases; bases with no gene match: 6. CDR3 length equals 15 residues. CDR3 region: CASSFADRGGEKLFF. The DNA for the CDR3 is TGTGCCAGCAGCTTCGCCGACAGGGGGGGTGAAAAACTGTTTTTT.

The V gene is TRBV6-6, the J gene TRBJ1-2; 7 bases are a match to TRBD1. V lost 5 bases to trimming and J lost 8 bases; unmatched junction nucleotides: 11. This CDR3 region has 14 residues. Germline loops: CDR1 MNHNY, CDR2 SVGAGI (reference sequence). The CDR3: CASSTSRQGSGYTF. Written as DNA, the CDR3 is TGTGCCAGCAGTACCAGCCGACAGGGATCGGGCTACACCTTC.

The J gene is TRBJ2-3, the V gene TRBV11-2, with D unclear. Trimming removed 6 bases from V and 4 bases from J, with 11 bases in between. This CDR3 region has 13 residues. CDR1 is SGHAT and CDR2 is FQNNGV in the germline V gene. The DNA for the CDR3 is TGTGCCAGCAGTTCGTACCAGGCAGATACGCAGTATTTT. Residues: CASSSYQADTQYF.

V usage is TRBV5-1 and J usage is TRBJ2-2, with 10 positions matching TRBD1. CDR3 size: 16 residues. V was pared by 10 bases and J by 5 bases, with 14 bases of the junction left unmatched. Germline lookup yields CDR1 SGHRS and CDR2 YFSETQ. DNA of the CDR3: TGCGCCCCTAGCTCGGGAGGGACAGGGGATACCGGGGAGCTGTTTTTT. This codes for CAPSSGGTGDTGELFF.